This TCR beta chain was found in a study of blood T cell repertoires in COVID-19. Study details: Acute-phase and convalescent COVID-19 samples originated in the United States, Italy and Spain. PBMCs, B-cell-depleted T cells, or T cells provided the cDNA or gDNA that made up the material.

Germline V gene data show CDR1 as KGHSH and CDR2 as LQKENI. This CDR3 contains 13 residues. V gave up 6 bases and J gave up 3 bases; unmatched junction bases: 5. The Seattle patients, enrolled during active infection, were followed longitudinally. TCRdb keeps only in-frame clones here, not all; method: immunoSEQ multiplex PCR. The sample carries some 54,000 clones, 81% recorded once. The sequence derives from an elderly woman with COVID-19, enrolled during active disease. Sequenced input: peripheral blood. The chain employs TRBV18 and TRBJ2-7, with 7 bases aligning to TRBD1. The CDR3 here is CASSPDRYYEQYF. The CDR3, as DNA: TGTGCCAGCTCTCCGGACAGGTACTACGAGCAGTACTTC.